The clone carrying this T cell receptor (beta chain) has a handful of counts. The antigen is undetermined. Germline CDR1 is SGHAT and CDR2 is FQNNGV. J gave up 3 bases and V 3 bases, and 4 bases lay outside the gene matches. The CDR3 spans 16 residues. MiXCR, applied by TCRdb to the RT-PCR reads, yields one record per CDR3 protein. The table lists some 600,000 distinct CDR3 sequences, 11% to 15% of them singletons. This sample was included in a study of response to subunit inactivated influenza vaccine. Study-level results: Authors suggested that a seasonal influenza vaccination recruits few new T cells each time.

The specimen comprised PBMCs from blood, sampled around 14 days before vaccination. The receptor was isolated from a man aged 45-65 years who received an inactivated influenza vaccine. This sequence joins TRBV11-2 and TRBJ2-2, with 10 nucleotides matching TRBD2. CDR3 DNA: TGTGCCAGCAGCTTTGGACTAGCGGACTACACCGGGGAGCTGTTTTTT. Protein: CASSFGLADYTGELFF.